Detailed here is one T cell receptor beta chain. The data originate from a study of control samples from healthy donors and cancer patients. The repertoire was sequenced with immunoSEQ multiplex PCR; TCRdb's copy has only in-frame clones and lacks some. The sample lists 70,000 to 80,000 clones; roughly 89% were seen once. The source material was PBMCs. This TCR came from a woman aged 45-65 years with colorectal cancer.

DNA of the CDR3: TGTGCCAGCAGCTTAGCGTGGCAGGGCGTCTACACCTTC. This encodes CASSLAWQGVYTF. The rearrangement links TRBV7-2 to TRBJ1-2; TRBD1 is a possible D gene (5 bases). Germline V CDR1 and CDR2: SGHTA, FQGNSA. Deletions cut 0 bases from V and 10 bases from J, with 12 bases between. This CDR3 region has 13 residues.